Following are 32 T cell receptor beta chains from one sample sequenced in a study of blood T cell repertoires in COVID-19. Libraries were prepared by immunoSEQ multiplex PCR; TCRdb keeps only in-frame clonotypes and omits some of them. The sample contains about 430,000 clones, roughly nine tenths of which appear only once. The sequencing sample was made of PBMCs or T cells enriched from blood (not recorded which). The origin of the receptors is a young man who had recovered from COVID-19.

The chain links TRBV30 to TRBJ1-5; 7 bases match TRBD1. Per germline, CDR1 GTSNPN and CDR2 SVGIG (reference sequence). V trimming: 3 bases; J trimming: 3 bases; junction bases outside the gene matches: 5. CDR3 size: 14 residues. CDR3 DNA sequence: TGTGCCTGGAGGTTGACAGGGAACAATCAGCCCCAGCATTTT. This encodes CAWRLTGNNQPQHF.

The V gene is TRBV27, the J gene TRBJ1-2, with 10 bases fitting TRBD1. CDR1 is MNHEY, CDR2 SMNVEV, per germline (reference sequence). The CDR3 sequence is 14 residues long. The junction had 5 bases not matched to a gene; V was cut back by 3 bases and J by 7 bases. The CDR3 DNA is TGTGCCAGCAGTTTTCTAGGGACAGGGGCTGGCTACACCTTC. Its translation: CASSFLGTGAGYTF.

Written as DNA, the CDR3 is TGCGCCAGCAGTCCGCTACAGAGCTCCTATAATTCACCCCTCCACTTT. Its translation: CASSPLQSSYNSPLHF. The chain combines TRBV5-1 with TRBJ1-6; D gene ambiguous. Looked up from germline, CDR1 is SGHRS and CDR2 is YFSETQ. Trimming took off 5 bases at V and 0 bases at J, with 12 bases between the two ends. The CDR3 totals 16 residues.

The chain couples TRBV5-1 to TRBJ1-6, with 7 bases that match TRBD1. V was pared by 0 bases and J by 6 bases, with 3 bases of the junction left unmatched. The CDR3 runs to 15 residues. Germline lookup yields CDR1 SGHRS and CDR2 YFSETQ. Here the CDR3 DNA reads TGCGCCAGCAGCTTGGCAGGGGACAGTAATTCACCCCTCCACTTT. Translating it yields CASSLAGDSNSPLHF.

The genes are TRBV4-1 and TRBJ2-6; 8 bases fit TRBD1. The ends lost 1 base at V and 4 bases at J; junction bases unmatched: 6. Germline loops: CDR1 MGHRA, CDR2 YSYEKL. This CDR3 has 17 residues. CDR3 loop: CASSQGQGLYGANVLTF. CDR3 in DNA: TGCGCCAGCAGCCAAGGACAGGGGTTGTACGGGGCCAACGTCCTGACTTTC.

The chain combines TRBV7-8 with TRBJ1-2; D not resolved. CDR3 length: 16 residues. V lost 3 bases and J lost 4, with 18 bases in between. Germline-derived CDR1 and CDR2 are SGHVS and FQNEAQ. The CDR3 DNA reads TGTGCCAGCAGCTTTCTTCCACCCCGGGATATCTATGGCTACACCTTC. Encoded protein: CASSFLPPRDIYGYTF.

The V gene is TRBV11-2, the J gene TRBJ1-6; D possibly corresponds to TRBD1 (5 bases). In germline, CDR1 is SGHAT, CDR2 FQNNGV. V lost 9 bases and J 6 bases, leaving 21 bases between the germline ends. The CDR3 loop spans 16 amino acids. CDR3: CASQLFGLQGNSPLHF. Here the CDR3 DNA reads TGTGCCAGTCAGCTTTTCGGGTTGCAGGGTAATTCACCCCTCCACTTT.

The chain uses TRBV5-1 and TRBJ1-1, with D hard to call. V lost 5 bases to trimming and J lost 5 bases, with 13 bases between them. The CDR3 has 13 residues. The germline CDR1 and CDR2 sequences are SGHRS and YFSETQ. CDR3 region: CASSEAGRTEAFF. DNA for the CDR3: TGCGCCAGCAGTGAGGCCGGGAGGACTGAAGCTTTCTTT.

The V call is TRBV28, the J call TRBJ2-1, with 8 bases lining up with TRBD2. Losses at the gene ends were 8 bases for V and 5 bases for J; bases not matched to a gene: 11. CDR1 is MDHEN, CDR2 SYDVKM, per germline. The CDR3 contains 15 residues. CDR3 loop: CASDSAGVANNEQFF. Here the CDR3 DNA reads TGTGCCAGCGACTCAGCGGGAGTGGCTAACAATGAGCAGTTCTTC.

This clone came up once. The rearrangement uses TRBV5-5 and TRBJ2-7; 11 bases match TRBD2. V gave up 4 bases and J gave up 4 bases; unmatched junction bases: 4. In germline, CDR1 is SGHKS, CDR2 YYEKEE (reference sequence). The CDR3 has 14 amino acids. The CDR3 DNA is TGTGCCAGCAGCCCTTTAGCGGGAGGGTACGAGCAGTACTTC. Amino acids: CASSPLAGGYEQYF.

This chain's CDR3 is CASSLGQGGETQYF. In DNA form, the CDR3 reads TGTGCCAGCTCACTTGGACAGGGCGGGGAGACCCAGTACTTC. The chain links TRBV18 to TRBJ2-5; 8 nucleotides line up with TRBD1. With 4 bases clipped from V and 5 bases from J, the junction kept 6 bases outside the gene matches. The CDR3 has 14 amino acids. Per germline, CDR1 KGHSH and CDR2 LQKENI.

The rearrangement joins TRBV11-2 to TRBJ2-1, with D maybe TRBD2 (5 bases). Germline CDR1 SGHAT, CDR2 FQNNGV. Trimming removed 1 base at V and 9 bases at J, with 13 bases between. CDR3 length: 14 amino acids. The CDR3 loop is CASSLGGSWGEQFF. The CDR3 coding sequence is TGTGCCAGCAGCTTAGGAGGGAGTTGGGGTGAGCAGTTCTTC. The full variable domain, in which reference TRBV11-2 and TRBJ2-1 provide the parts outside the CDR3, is EAGVAQSPRYKIIEKRQSVAFWCNPISGHATLYWYQQILGQGPKLLIQFQNNGVVDDSQLPKDRFSAERLKGVDSTLKIQPAKLEDSAVYLCASSLGGSWGEQFFGPGTRLTVL.

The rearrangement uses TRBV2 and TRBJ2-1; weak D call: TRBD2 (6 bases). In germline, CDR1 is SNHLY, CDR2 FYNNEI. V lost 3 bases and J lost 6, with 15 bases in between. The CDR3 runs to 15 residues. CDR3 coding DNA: TGTGCCAGCAGTGAGTTCGGGGGAGAAGGCAATGAGCAGTTCTTC. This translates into CASSEFGGEGNEQFF.

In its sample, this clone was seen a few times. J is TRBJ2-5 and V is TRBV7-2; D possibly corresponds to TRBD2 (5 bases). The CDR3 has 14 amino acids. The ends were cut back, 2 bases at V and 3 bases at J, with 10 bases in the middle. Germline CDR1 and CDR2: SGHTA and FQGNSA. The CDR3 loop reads CASSLLGVKETQYF. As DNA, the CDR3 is TGTGCCAGCAGCTTACTCGGGGTAAAAGAGACCCAGTACTTC.

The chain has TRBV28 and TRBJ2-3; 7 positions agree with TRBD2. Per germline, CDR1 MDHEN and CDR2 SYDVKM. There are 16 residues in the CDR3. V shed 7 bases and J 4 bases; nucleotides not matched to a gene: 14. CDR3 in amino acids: CASTSRAKGRADTQYF. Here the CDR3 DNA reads TGTGCCAGCACCTCTCGGGCCAAAGGGAGGGCAGATACGCAGTATTTT. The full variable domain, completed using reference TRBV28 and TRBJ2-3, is DVKVTQSSRYLVKRTGEKVFLECVQDMDHENMFWYRQDPGLGLRLIYFSYDVKMKEKGDIPEGYSVSREKKERFSLILESASTNQTSMYLCASTSRAKGRADTQYFGPGTRLTVL.

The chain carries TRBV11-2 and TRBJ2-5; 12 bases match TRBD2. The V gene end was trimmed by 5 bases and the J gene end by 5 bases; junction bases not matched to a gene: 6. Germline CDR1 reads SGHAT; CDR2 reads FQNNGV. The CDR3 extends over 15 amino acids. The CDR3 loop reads CASSPWTSGMETQYF. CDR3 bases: TGTGCCAGCAGCCCCTGGACTAGCGGGATGGAGACCCAGTACTTC.

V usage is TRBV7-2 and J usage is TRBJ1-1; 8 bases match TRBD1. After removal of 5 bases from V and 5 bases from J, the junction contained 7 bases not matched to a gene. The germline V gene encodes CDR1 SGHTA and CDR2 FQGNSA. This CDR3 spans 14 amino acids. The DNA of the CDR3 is TGTGCCAGCAGCCCCGACAGGGGAGGAACTGAAGCTTTCTTT. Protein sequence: CASSPDRGGTEAFF.

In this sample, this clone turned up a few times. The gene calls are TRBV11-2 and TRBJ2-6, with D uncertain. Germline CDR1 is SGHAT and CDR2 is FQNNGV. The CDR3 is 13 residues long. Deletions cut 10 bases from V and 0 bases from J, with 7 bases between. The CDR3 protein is CATRLSGANVLTF. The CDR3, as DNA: TGTGCCACACGACTCTCTGGGGCCAACGTCCTGACTTTC.

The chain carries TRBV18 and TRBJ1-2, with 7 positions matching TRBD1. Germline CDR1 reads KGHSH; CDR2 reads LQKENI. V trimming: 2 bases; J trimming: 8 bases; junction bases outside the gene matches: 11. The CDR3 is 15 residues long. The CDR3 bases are TGTGCCAGCTCACCAACTAATCCCGGGACAGCCGGCTACACCTTC. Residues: CASSPTNPGTAGYTF.

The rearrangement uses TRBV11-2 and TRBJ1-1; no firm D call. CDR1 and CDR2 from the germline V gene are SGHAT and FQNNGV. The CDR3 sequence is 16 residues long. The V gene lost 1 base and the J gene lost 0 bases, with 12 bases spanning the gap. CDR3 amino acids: CASSLGQTLMNTEAFF. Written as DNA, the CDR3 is TGTGCCAGCAGCTTAGGGCAGACATTAATGAACACTGAAGCTTTCTTT.

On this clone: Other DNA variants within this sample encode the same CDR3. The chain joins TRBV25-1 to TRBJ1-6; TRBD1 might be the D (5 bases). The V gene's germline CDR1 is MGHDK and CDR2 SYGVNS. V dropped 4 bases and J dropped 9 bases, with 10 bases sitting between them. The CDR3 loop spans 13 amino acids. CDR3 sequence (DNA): TGTGCCAGCAGTGGCGGGGGTAGTTCACCCCTCCACTTT. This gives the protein CASSGGGSSPLHF.

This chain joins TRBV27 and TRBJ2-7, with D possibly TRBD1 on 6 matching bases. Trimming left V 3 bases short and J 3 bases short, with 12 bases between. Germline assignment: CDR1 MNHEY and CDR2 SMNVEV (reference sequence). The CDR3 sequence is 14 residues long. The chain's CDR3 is CASSFLGASYEQYF. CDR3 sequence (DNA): TGTGCCAGCAGTTTTTTGGGGGCGAGCTACGAGCAGTACTTC.

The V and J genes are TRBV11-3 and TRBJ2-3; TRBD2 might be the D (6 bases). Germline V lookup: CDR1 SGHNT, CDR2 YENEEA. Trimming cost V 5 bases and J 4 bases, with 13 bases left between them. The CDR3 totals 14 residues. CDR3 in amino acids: CASSPGTAADTQYF. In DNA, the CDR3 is TGTGCCAGCAGCCCGGGGACTGCGGCAGATACGCAGTATTTT.

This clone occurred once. DNA of the CDR3: TGTGCCAGCAGCTTGGGGGGTAGTTTTGAAGCTTTCTTT. This translates into CASSLGGSFEAFF. J is TRBJ1-1 and V is TRBV11-2; tentative D call: TRBD1 (5 bases). Germline CDR1 is SGHAT and CDR2 is FQNNGV. Between the trimmed V and J ends, which lost 3 bases and 7 bases, there was a span of 12 bases. This CDR3 contains 13 residues.

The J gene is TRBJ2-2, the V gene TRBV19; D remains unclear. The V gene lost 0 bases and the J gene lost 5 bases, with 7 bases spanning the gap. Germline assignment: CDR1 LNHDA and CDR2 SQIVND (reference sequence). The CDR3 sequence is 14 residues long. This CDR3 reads CASSIDLQTGELFF. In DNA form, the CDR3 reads TGTGCCAGTAGTATAGATCTGCAGACCGGGGAGCTGTTTTTT.

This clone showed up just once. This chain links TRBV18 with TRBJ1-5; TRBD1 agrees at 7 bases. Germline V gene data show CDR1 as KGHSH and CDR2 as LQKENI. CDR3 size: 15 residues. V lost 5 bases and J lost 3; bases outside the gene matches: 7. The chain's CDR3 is CASSSGQRTNQPQHF. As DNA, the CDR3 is TGTGCCAGCTCATCGGGACAGAGAACCAATCAGCCCCAGCATTTT.

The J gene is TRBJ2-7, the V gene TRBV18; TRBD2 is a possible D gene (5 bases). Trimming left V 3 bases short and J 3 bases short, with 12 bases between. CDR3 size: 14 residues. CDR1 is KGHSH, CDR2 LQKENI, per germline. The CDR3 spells CASSPGRAGYEQYF. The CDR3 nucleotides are TGTGCCAGCTCACCTGGGCGGGCGGGCTACGAGCAGTACTTC. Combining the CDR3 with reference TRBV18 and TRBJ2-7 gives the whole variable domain NAGVMQNPRHLVRRRGQEARLRCSPMKGHSHVYWYRQLPEEGLKFMVYLQKENIIDESGMPKERFSAEFPKEGPSILRIQQVVRGDSAAYFCASSPGRAGYEQYFGPGTRLTVT.

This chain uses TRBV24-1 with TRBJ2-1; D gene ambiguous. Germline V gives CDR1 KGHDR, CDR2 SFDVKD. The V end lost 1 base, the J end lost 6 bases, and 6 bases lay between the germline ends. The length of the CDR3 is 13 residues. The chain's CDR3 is CATSDFYGNEQFF. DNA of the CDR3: TGTGCCACCAGTGATTTCTACGGCAATGAGCAGTTCTTC.

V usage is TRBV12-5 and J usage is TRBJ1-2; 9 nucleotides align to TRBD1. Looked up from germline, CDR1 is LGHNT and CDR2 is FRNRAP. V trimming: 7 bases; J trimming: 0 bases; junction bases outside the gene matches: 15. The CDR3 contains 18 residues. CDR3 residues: CASVSTRDRDTANYGYTF. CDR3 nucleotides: TGTGCTAGTGTCTCCACCCGGGACAGGGATACAGCTAACTATGGCTACACCTTC.

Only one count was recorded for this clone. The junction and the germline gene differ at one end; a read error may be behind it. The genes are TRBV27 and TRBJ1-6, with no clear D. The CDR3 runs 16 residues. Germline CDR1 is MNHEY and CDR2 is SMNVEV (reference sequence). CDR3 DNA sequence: TGTGCCAGCAGTGGAGGCCAAGGAACATATACTTCACCCCTCCACTTT. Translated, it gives CASSGGQGTYTSPLHF.

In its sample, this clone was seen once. The CDR3 loop reads CASSSGQAYGYTF. CDR3 in DNA: TGTGCCAGCAGCTCCGGACAGGCTTATGGCTACACCTTC. The chain uses TRBV6-5 and TRBJ1-2; TRBD1 matches at 7 bases. The germline V gene encodes CDR1 MNHEY and CDR2 SVGAGI. The CDR3 has 13 residues. Germline trimming cut 6 bases from V and 5 bases from J; bases unmatched to any gene: 6.

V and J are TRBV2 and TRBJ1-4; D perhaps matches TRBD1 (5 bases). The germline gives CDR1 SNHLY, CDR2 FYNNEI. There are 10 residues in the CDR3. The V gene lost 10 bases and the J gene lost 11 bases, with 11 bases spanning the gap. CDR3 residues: CATWGGKLFF. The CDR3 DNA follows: TGTGCCACTTGGGGGGGGAAACTGTTTTTT.